The text below deals with one T cell receptor beta chain. Germline V gene lookup returns CDR1 SGHNT and CDR2 YYREEE (reference sequence). The germline V and J ends were trimmed by 2 bases and 0 bases, with 9 bases remaining between them. The CDR3 is 14 residues long. How the authors handled the data: Estimation of nucleated cell counts relied on the amplification of reference gene primers. The data were produced by immunoSEQ multiplex PCR, yet TCRdb's version contains in-frame clones alone and is incomplete. V and J calls and clone size are copied from that table; D and trimming were computed from the DNA. The sample gives about 140,000 clones, around 81% of which show up once; approximately 4% is in the top ten. These data are taken from a study of blood T cell repertoires in COVID-19. Study at large: The United States, Italy and Spain provided the acute and convalescent COVID-19 samples.

The rearrangement uses TRBV5-4 and TRBJ2-7, with a tentative D call TRBD2 (6 bases). Source material: peripheral blood. This TCR was recovered from a woman aged 60 to 75 with acute or convalescent COVID-19. As DNA, the CDR3 is TGTGCCAGCAGCTTATTCGGGAGCTCCTACGAGCAGTACTTC. It codes for CASSLFGSSYEQYF.